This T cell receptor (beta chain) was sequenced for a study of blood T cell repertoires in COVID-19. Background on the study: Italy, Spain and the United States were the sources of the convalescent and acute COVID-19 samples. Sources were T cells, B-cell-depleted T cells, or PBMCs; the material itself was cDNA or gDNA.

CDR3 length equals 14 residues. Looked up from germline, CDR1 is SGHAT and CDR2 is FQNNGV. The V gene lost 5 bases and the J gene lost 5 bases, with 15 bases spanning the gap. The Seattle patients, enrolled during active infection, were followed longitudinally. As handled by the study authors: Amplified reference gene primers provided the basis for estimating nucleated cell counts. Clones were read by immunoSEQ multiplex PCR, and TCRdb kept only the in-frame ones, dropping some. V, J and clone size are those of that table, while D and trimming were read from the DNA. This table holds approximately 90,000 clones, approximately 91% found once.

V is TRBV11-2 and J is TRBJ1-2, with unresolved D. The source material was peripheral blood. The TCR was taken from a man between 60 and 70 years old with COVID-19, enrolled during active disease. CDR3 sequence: CASSRGQSIYGYTF. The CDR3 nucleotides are TGTGCCAGCAGCCGCGGCCAGAGTATTTATGGCTACACCTTC.